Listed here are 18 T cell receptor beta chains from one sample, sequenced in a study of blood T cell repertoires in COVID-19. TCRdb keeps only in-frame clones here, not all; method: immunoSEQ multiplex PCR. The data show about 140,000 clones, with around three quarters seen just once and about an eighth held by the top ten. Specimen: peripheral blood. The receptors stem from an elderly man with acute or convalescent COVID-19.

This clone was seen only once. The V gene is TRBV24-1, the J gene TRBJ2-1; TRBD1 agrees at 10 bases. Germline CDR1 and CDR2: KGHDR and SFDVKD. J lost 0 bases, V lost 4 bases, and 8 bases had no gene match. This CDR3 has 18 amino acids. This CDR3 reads CATSDTQTGGPSYNEQFF. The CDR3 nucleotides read TGTGCCACCAGTGACACCCAGACAGGGGGCCCCTCCTACAATGAGCAGTTCTTC.

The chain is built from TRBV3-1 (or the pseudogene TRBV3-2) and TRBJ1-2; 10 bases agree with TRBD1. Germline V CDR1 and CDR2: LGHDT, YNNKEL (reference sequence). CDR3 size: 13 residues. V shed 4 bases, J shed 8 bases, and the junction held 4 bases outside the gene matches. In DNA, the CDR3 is TGTGCCAGCAGCCCCGGACAGGGGGACGGCTACACCTTC. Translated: CASSPGQGDGYTF.

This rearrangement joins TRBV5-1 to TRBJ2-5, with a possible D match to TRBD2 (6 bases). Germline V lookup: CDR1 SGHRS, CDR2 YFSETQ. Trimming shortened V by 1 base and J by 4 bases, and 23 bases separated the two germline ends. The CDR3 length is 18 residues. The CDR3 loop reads CASSLWGDLEQAGETQYF. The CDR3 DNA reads TGCGCCAGCAGCTTGTGGGGGGACCTTGAACAAGCAGGAGAGACCCAGTACTTC.

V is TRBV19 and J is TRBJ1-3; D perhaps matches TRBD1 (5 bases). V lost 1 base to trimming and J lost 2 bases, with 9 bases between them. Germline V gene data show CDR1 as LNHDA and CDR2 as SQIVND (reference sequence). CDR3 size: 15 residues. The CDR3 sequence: CASSIGQFTGNTIYF. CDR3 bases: TGTGCCAGTAGTATAGGACAGTTCACTGGAAACACCATATATTTT.

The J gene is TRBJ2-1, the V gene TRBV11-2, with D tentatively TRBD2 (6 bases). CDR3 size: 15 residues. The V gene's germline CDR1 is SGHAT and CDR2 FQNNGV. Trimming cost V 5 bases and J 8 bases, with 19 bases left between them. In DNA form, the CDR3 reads TGTGCCAGCAGCCCCGGGAGCGCACGTTCGGATGAGCAGTTCTTC. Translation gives CASSPGSARSDEQFF.

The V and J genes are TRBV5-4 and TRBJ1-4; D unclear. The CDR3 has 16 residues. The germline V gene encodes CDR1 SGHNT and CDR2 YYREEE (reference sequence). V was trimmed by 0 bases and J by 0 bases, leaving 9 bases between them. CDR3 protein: CASSLGGIATNEKLFF. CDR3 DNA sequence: TGTGCCAGCAGCTTGGGAGGGATCGCAACTAATGAAAAACTGTTTTTT.

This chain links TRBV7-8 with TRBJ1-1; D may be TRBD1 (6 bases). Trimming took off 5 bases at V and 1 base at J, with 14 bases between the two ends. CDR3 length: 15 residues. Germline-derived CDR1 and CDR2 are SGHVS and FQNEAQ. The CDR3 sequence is CASSPWRGGNTEAFF. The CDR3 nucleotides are TGTGCCAGCAGCCCCTGGAGAGGGGGGAACACTGAAGCTTTCTTT.

The CDR3, as DNA: TGTGCCAGTAGTAGAGGACAGGGTGGGTCCTACGAGCAGTACTTC. Residues: CASSRGQGGSYEQYF. The chain couples TRBV19 to TRBJ2-7; 8 bases are a match to TRBD1. CDR3 size: 15 residues. From germline, CDR1 is LNHDA and CDR2 SQIVND (reference sequence). J gave up 1 base and V 4 bases, and 6 bases lay outside the gene matches.

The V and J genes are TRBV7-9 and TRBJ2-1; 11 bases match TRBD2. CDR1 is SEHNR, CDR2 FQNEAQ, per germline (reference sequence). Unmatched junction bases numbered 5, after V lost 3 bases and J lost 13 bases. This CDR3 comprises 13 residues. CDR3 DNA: TGTGCCAGCAGCTTCACTAGCGGGGGTTTTCAGTTCTTC. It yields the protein CASSFTSGGFQFF.

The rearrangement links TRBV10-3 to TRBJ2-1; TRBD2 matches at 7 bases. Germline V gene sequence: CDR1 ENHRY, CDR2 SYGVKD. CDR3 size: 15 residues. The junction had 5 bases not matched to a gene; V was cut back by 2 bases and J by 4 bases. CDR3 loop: CAISEGRGGYNEQFF. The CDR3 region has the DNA TGTGCCATCAGTGAGGGGCGGGGAGGGTACAATGAGCAGTTCTTC.

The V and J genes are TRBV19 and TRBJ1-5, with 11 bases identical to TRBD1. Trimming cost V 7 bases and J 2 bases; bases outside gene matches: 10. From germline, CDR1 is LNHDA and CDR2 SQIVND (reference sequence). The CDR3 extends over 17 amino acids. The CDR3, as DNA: TGTGCCAGTACCGACTGGACAGGGGGCAGGGGCAATCAGCCCCAGCATTTT. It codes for CASTDWTGGRGNQPQHF. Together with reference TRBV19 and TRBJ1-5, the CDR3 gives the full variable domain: DGGITQSPKYLFRKEGQNVTLSCEQNLNHDAMYWYRQDPGQGLRLIYYSQIVNDFQKGDIAEGYSVSREKKESFPLTVTSAQKNPTAFYLCASTDWTGGRGNQPQHFGDGTRLSIL.

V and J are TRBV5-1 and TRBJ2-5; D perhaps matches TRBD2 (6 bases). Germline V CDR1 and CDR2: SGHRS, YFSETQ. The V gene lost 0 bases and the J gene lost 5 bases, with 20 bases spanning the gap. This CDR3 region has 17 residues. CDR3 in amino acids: CASSLGLGGALGETQYF. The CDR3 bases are TGCGCCAGCAGCTTGGGATTAGGCGGGGCTCTTGGGGAGACCCAGTACTTC.

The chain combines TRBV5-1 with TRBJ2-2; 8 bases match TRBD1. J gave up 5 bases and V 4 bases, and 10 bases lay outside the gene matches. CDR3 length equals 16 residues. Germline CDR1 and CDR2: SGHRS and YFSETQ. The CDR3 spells CASSPTPGGATGELFF. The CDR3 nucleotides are TGCGCCAGCAGCCCGACCCCAGGGGGCGCGACCGGGGAGCTGTTTTTT.

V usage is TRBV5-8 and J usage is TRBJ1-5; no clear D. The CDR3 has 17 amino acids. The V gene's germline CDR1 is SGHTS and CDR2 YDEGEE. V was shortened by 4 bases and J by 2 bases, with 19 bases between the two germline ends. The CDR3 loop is CASSTNRGGMGNQPQHF. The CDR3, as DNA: TGTGCCAGCAGCACTAACCGGGGTGGTATGGGCAATCAGCCCCAGCATTTT.

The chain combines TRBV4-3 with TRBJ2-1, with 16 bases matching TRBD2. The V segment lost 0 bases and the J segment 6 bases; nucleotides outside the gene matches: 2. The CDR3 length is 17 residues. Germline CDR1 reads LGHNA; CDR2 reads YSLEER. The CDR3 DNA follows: TGCGCCAGCAGCCAAGAGGGACTAGCGGGGGGGATCAATGAGCAGTTCTTC. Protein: CASSQEGLAGGINEQFF.

This chain's CDR3 is CASASREGWGNQPQHF. The CDR3 DNA is TGTGCCAGCGCGAGTAGGGAGGGTTGGGGTAATCAGCCCCAGCATTTT. The chain couples TRBV2 to TRBJ1-5; D gene uncertain. V gave up 8 bases and J gave up 4 bases, with 21 bases separating them. Per germline, CDR1 SNHLY and CDR2 FYNNEI. The CDR3 length is 16 residues.

DNA of the CDR3: TGTGCCAGCAGCATCATCGGTGAGGGAATCCCTAGCACAGATACGCAGTATTTT. This codes for CASSIIGEGIPSTDTQYF. V is TRBV7-2 and J is TRBJ2-3; weak D call: TRBD2 (5 bases). CDR1 is SGHTA and CDR2 is FQGNSA in the germline V gene. There are 18 residues in the CDR3. Between the trimmed V and J ends, which lost 5 bases and 0 bases, there was a span of 21 bases.

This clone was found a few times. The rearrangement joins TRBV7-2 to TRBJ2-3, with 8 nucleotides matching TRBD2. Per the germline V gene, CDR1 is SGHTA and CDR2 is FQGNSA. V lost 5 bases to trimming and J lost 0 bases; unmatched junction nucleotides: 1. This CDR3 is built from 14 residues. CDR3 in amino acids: CASSSGGSTDTQYF. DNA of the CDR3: TGTGCCAGCAGCAGCGGGGGTAGCACAGATACGCAGTATTTT.